The sequence of this T cell receptor beta chain was determined in a study of molecular identifiers for immune sequencing clone quantification. Across the study: RNA from 20,000 or 100,000 naive CD8 cells was split five ways in replicates, with four sequenced.

Trimming took 6 bases from V and 0 from J, leaving 9 bases between them. In germline, CDR1 is MNHEY, CDR2 SVGAGI. The CDR3 consists of 13 residues. About this clonotype: The antigen remains undetermined.

Findings and caveats of the study: One cell's worth of spiked Jurkat TCR RNA was reportedly detectable among about a million naive cells.

Listed TCR primers, together with previously described methods, were used for the bulk TCR libraries. TCRdb re-called the PCR reads through MiXCR, storing one row per CDR3 protein. The data hold some 680,000 distinct CDR3 sequences, with 25% observed a single time. Naive CD8 libraries were made from roughly 20,000 to 1,000,000 sorted cells, and they used 10%, 30% or 50% RNA. This clonotype originated in a human donor in good health. Some libraries in this study had Jurkat cell RNA spiked in. Sequenced: naive CD8+ T cells from blood, with Jurkat cell RNA spiked in. Regarding subset: FACS-sorted CD8+CD4-CCR7+CD45RA+ naive T cells. V and J are TRBV6-5 and TRBJ2-7; D uncertain. The CDR3 reads CASREWFSYEQYF. Here the CDR3 DNA reads TGTGCCAGCAGGGAGTGGTTCTCCTACGAGCAGTACTTC.